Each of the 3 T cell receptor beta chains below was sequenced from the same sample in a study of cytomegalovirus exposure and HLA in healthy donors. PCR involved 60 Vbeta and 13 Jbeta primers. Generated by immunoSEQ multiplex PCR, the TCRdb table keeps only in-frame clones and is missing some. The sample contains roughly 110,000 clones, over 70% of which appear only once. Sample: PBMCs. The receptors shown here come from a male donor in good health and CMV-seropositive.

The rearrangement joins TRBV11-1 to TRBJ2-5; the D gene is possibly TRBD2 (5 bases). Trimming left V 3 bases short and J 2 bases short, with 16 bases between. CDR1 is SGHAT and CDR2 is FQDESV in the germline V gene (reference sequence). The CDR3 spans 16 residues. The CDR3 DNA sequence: TGTGCCAGCAGCTTTTTTTGGGGTAGCGCACAAGAGACCCAGTACTTC. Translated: CASSFFWGSAQETQYF.

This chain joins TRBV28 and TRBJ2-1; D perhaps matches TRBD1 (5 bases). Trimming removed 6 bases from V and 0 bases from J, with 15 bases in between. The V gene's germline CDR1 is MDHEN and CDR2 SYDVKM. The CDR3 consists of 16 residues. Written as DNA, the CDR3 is TGTGCCAGCAGCCTGGACACCATGAGCTCCTACAATGAGCAGTTCTTC. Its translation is CASSLDTMSSYNEQFF.

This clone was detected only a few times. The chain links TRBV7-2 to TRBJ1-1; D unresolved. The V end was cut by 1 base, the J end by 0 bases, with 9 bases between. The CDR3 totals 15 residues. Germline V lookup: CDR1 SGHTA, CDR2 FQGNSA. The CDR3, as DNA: TGTGCCAGCAGCTTAGGCGTACAGTTGAACACTGAAGCTTTCTTT. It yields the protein CASSLGVQLNTEAFF.